This record covers a single T cell receptor (beta chain). This specimen belongs to a study of T cell responses to AZD1222 COVID-19 vaccine. Some clones are missing from TCRdb's copy, which holds only in-frame ones; the method was immunoSEQ multiplex PCR. The repertoire holds about 120,000 clones, approximately 90% seen once, with roughly 3.5% in the top ten. V lost 3 bases to trimming and J lost 10 bases; unmatched junction nucleotides: 14. Germline CDR1 and CDR2: LGHDT and YNNKEL (reference sequence). The CDR3 runs 16 residues. Sequenced here: peripheral blood, sampled on day 0 of AZD1222 vaccination. The rearrangement links TRBV3-1 (or the pseudogene TRBV3-2) to TRBJ2-1; TRBD2 aligns across 8 bases. This receptor was identified in an adult in good health. CDR3 coding DNA: TGTGCCAGCAGCCATCCCCGGGGAGCGGGGGCGCGGGAGCAGTTCTTC. It specifies CASSHPRGAGAREQFF.